The T cell receptor (beta chain) under discussion was sequenced for a study of T cells in Graves' hyperthyroidism and ophthalmopathy. Study as a whole: Sampling of peripheral blood happened at initial diagnosis, prior to any treatment. Study observations and caveats: A model built on 13 V-J features separated ophthalmopathy from stable hyperthyroidism.

Amplified regions were TCR beta CDR3 sequences from RNA transcripts. The HTBI primer set drove a first-round RT-PCR of the TCR CDR3. MiXCR, applied by TCRdb to the multiplex PCR reads, yields one record per CDR3 protein. Among 550,000 to 800,000 distinct CDR3 sequences, roughly a sixth were seen once, and the ten largest hold 15% to 17%. Unmatched junction bases numbered 8, after V lost 7 bases and J lost 1 base. Germline V CDR1 and CDR2: MDHEN, SYDVKM. The CDR3 extends over 15 amino acids. This clonotype was seen a few times. As yet, its antigen is unknown. This chain uses TRBV28 with TRBJ2-5, with 8 bases aligning to TRBD2. Sequenced input: blood. This sequence was found in a man in his forties or fifties with Graves' hyperthyroidism. CDR3: CASKGAGGLQETQYF. The CDR3 DNA is TGTGCCAGCAAAGGGGCGGGAGGCCTCCAAGAGACCCAGTACTTC. Full variable domain (rest looked up from reference TRBV28 and TRBJ2-5): DVKVTQSSRYLVKRTGEKVFLECVQDMDHENMFWYRQDPGLGLRLIYFSYDVKMKEKGDIPEGYSVSREKKERFSLILESASTNQTSMYLCASKGAGGLQETQYFGPGTRLLVL.